These 29 T cell receptor beta chains came from one sample sequenced in a study of CD4 and CD8 cells across lung adenocarcinoma regions. In TCRdb, the PCR reads were re-called with MiXCR into one record per CDR3 protein. Found here are 6,500 to 9,500 distinct CDR3 sequences, roughly 40% of them singletons; the top ten hold 30%. Sequencing was done on a sample of CD4+ T cells from the margin of a lung tumor. These receptors all come from a male donor with lung adenocarcinoma. The CD4 and CD8 labels of this study may be unreliable.

This clonotype was seen a few times. A much larger clone differs by one base, so this may be a read error. The chain employs TRBV6-5 and TRBJ2-5; 9 bases are shared with TRBD2. CDR1 MNHEY and CDR2 SVGAGI come from the germline V gene. CDR3 length: 15 residues. Trimming at V came to 6 bases and at J to 11 bases, leaving 16 bases not matched to a gene. The CDR3 loop reads CASSRAGGFYNEQYF. CDR3 nucleotide sequence: TGTGCCAGCAGCCGAGCGGGGGGCTTCTACAATGAGCAGTACTTC.

The chain has TRBV10-2 and TRBJ2-1; maybe TRBD2 (5 bases). The CDR3 length is 11 residues. V was shortened by 6 bases and J by 7 bases, with 7 bases between the two germline ends. Germline values: CDR1 WSHSY, CDR2 SAAADI. The CDR3 bases are TGCGCCAGCAGGACGGGGAATGAGCAGTTCTTC. Translation gives CASRTGNEQFF.

This clonotype is categorized as medium-sized (0.01 to 0.1%). CDR3 sequence reads: CASLSADGDEQFF. For the CDR3, the DNA is TGCGCCAGCCTTTCGGCAGATGGGGATGAGCAGTTCTTC. This sequence joins TRBV10-2 and TRBJ2-1, with unresolved D. In germline, CDR1 is WSHSY, CDR2 SAAADI. The CDR3 totals 13 residues. V was trimmed by 8 bases and J by 8 bases, leaving 16 bases between them.

The sample holds many counts of this clonotype. The chain is built from TRBV6-1 and TRBJ2-5; 9 bases map to TRBD2. Germline lookup yields CDR1 MNHNS and CDR2 SASEGT. The CDR3 is 15 amino acids. V was clipped by 6 bases and J by 11 bases; unmatched bases: 16. In nucleotides, the CDR3 is TGTGCCAGCAGGGAGACTAGCGGAGTTTACAATGAGCAGTACTTC. Translated, it gives CASRETSGVYNEQYF.

V and J are TRBV12-3 or TRBV12-4 and TRBJ2-4, with unresolved D. With the DNA end fitting TRBJ2-1 better, the J assignment may be wrong. The CDR3 is 14 amino acids. CDR3 residues: CASSLASLGNEQFF. CDR3 DNA: TGTGCCAGCAGTTTAGCTAGTTTAGGTAATGAGCAGTTCTTC.

The V gene is TRBV12-5, the J gene TRBJ1-2; 8 bases line up with TRBD1. The CDR3 has 13 amino acids. Losses at the gene ends were 5 bases for V and 4 bases for J; bases not matched to a gene: 3. Germline lookup yields CDR1 LGHNT and CDR2 FRNRAP. CDR3 in amino acids: CASGRTGFYGYTF. CDR3 DNA sequence: TGTGCTAGTGGTCGGACAGGGTTCTATGGCTACACCTTC.

By share of the sample, this clonotype is medium-sized. The V call is TRBV6-1, the J call TRBJ2-1; a weak D match, TRBD2 (6 bases). The germline V gene has CDR1 MNHNS and CDR2 SASEGT. V shed 9 bases and J shed 0 bases, with 18 bases lying between them. The CDR3 is made up of 16 amino acids. CDR3 DNA sequence: TGTGCCAGTGGGCGGGACGGGCCCAGCTCCTACAATGAGCAGTTCTTC. This codes for CASGRDGPSSYNEQFF.

A single count supports this clonotype. The junction departs from germline at one end; a sequencing error may be responsible. The chain couples TRBV12-3 or TRBV12-4 to TRBJ2-4, with D unclear. The CDR3 runs 14 residues. In DNA, the CDR3 is TGTGCCAGCAGTTTTGGGCCAGCCACAGATATGCAGTATTTC. Its protein is CASSFGPATDMQYF.

This clonotype is medium-sized in the sample. The chain couples TRBV6-1 to TRBJ2-3; 12 bases are a match to TRBD2. Germline V gives CDR1 MNHNS, CDR2 SASEGT. J lost 0 bases, V lost 0 bases, and 4 bases had no gene match. The CDR3 extends over 18 amino acids. The chain's CDR3 is CASSEALAGGPSTDTQYF. CDR3 in DNA: TGTGCCAGCAGTGAAGCGCTAGCGGGAGGGCCGAGCACAGATACGCAGTATTTT.

This clonotype was detected many times. The chain couples TRBV10-3 to TRBJ2-7, with 15 bases identical to TRBD2. CDR1 and CDR2 from the germline V gene are ENHRY and SYGVKD. V dropped 2 bases and J dropped 5; count of bases not matched to a gene: 10. CDR3 length equals 18 residues. The CDR3 region has the DNA TGTGCCATCAGTGAGAACCCCGCGGGGACTAGCGGGGGGAACGAGCAGTACTTC. Protein sequence: CAISENPAGTSGGNEQYF.

With regard to this clonotype: The junction shows a germline mismatch at one end, possibly a read error. The chain joins TRBV10-3 to TRBJ2-2, with a tentative D call TRBD1 (6 bases). The DNA end is a closer match to TRBJ2-3, so the J assignment may be wrong. Germline loops: CDR1 ENHRY, CDR2 SYGVKD. The CDR3 runs 15 residues. The CDR3 nucleotides read TGTGCCATCAGTCCCAAGGACAGAAGCACAGGTACGCAGTATTTT. Translating it yields CAISPKDRSTGTQYF.

By sample fraction, this clonotype is medium-sized (0.01 to 0.1%). The CDR3 DNA follows: TGTGCCAGCAGTGAGGGTACCCGTGCCTACGAGCAGTACTTC. This translates into CASSEGTRAYEQYF. The chain combines TRBV6-1 with TRBJ2-1, with D hard to call. Gene TRBJ2-7 matches the end of the DNA better, so the J call may be wrong. This CDR3 contains 14 residues. The germline CDR1 and CDR2 sequences are MNHNS and SASEGT.

By its share, this clonotype is medium-sized. The chain links TRBV7-9 to TRBJ2-4, with TRBD1 identical over 7 bases. Matching the DNA end better, TRBJ2-5 makes the J call doubtful. The CDR3 loop spans 14 amino acids. Germline CDR1 is SEHNR and CDR2 is FQNEAQ (reference sequence). The CDR3 is CASSSTGWQETQYF. The CDR3 DNA sequence: TGTGCCAGCAGCTCGACAGGGTGGCAAGAGACCCAGTACTTC.

This clonotype was seen a handful of times. Since the CDR3 does not end with the conserved phenylalanine or tryptophan, this likely comes from a read error. The chain employs TRBV25-1 and TRBJ2-5; D is ambiguous. Germline assignment: CDR1 MGHDK and CDR2 SYGVNS. Deletions cut 1 base from V and 4 bases from J, with 7 bases between. The length of the CDR3 is 13 residues. CDR3 sequence reads: CASSESPRETQYS. CDR3 DNA sequence: TGTGCCAGCAGTGAATCCCCTAGAGAGACCCAGTACTCG.

This clonotype has at least ten counts. This rearrangement joins TRBV12-3 or TRBV12-4 to TRBJ1-6; no definite D call. V shed 1 base and J shed 7 bases, with 8 bases lying between them. CDR3 length equals 14 residues. CDR3 in DNA: TGTGCCAGCAGTTTAGTCCCGGGAAATTCACCCCTCCACTTT. Translation gives CASSLVPGNSPLHF.

This clonotype occurred many times. A read error may be the cause here, since a much bigger clone is one base away. The chain couples TRBV6-1 to TRBJ2-1; D not certain. This CDR3 comprises 14 residues. Germline lookup yields CDR1 MNHNS and CDR2 SASEGT. V lost 0 bases and J lost 10, with 13 bases in between. The CDR3 nucleotides are TGTGCCAGCAGTGAAGCTAACAGCGCCTACGAGCAGTTCTTC. This gives the protein CASSEANSAYEQFF.

The J gene is TRBJ2-4, the V gene TRBV30; either TRBD1 or TRBD2 may supply D (7 bases each). CDR3 length equals 18 residues. Per germline, CDR1 GTSNPN and CDR2 SVGIG (reference sequence). CDR3 amino acids: CAGSGGVVGERDKKIQYF. In DNA, the CDR3 is TGTGCGGGTTCAGGGGGGGTCGTGGGGGAGCGTGACAAAAAGATCCAGTACTTC.

The CDR3 region has the DNA TGTGCCAGCAGTTACGCCGGGGGGCCCCACAATGAGCAGTTCTTC. Protein: CASSYAGGPHNEQFF. This chain connects TRBV6-5 to TRBJ2-1; maybe TRBD2 (7 bases). V lost 2 bases to trimming and J lost 5 bases, with 13 bases between them. CDR3 size: 15 residues. CDR1 and CDR2 (germline): MNHEY, SVGAGI.

The chain links TRBV27 to TRBJ2-5, with D possibly called TRBD1 or TRBD2 (6 bases each). The closer fit of TRBJ2-3 to the DNA end suggests the J call may be wrong. This CDR3 region has 15 residues. The germline V gene encodes CDR1 MNHEY and CDR2 SMNVEV (reference sequence). In DNA form, the CDR3 reads TGTGCCAGGGGTTTAGGGGGGTCTGACCAAGAGACCCAGTATTTT. Translated, it gives CARGLGGSDQETQYF.

By sample share, this clonotype is medium-sized. J is TRBJ2-3 and V is TRBV6-1; 8 bases fit TRBD2. The CDR3 contains 16 residues. Trimming cost V 4 bases and J 0 bases; bases outside gene matches: 6. Germline V gene sequence: CDR1 MNHNS, CDR2 SASEGT. The DNA of the CDR3 is TGTGCCAGCAGTGCTTTCGGACTAGCTAGCACAGATACGCAGTATTTT. This codes for CASSAFGLASTDTQYF.

The chain uses TRBV6-1 and TRBJ2-1; D is unclear. The CDR3 sequence is 15 residues long. Trimming stripped 6 bases from V and 7 bases from J, with 19 bases between. CDR1 and CDR2 (germline): MNHNS, SASEGT. The CDR3 DNA is TGTGCCAGCAGCTCTGGGTTTGGCGTAACTAATGAGCAGTTCTTC. Translated, it gives CASSSGFGVTNEQFF.

The chain links TRBV11-2 to TRBJ2-5; a weak D match, TRBD1 (6 bases). Judging by the DNA end, TRBJ2-1 fits better; the J call may be wrong. CDR3 length: 13 amino acids. Germline CDR1 SGHAT, CDR2 FQNNGV. The CDR3 DNA is TGTGCCAGCAGCTCCTTAGGGGGACGGGGGCAGTTCTTC. This encodes CASSSLGGRGQFF.

The chain recombines TRBV20-1 with TRBJ1-2, with D unclear. The germline gives CDR1 DFQATT, CDR2 SNEGSKA (reference sequence). The CDR3 is 12 amino acids. The V and J ends lost 2 bases and 4 bases respectively, with 8 bases between them. In DNA form, the CDR3 reads TGCAGTGCTAGATGGGGTGCCTATGGCTACACCTTC. Its protein is CSARWGAYGYTF.

The chain recombines TRBV27 with TRBJ2-3; 13 bases agree with TRBD2. Per germline, CDR1 MNHEY and CDR2 SMNVEV (reference sequence). There are 14 residues in the CDR3. The ends lost 7 bases at V and 4 bases at J; junction bases unmatched: 2. CDR3 loop: CASKTSGRSDTQYF. CDR3 DNA sequence: TGTGCCAGCAAGACTAGCGGGAGGTCAGATACGCAGTATTTT.

The gene calls are TRBV25-1 and TRBJ2-3; D uncertain. CDR1 and CDR2 from the germline V gene are MGHDK and SYGVNS. The CDR3 has 12 amino acids. V gave up 11 bases and J gave up 7 bases, with 16 bases separating them. The CDR3 sequence is CASRMSNNTQYF. CDR3 sequence (DNA): TGTGCCTCTAGGATGTCCAACAATACGCAGTATTTT.

V gene TRBV9 combines with J gene TRBJ1-1; D not certain. V was shortened by 4 bases and J by 1 base, with 14 bases between the two germline ends. Germline-derived CDR1 and CDR2 are SGDLS and YYNGEE. The CDR3 contains 15 residues. The CDR3 here is CASSPRRGWNTEAFF. Here the CDR3 DNA reads TGTGCCAGCAGCCCCCGGCGAGGGTGGAACACTGAAGCTTTCTTT.

The rearrangement uses TRBV6-1 and TRBJ1-5; unclear D gene. The CDR3 totals 14 residues. Germline loops: CDR1 MNHNS, CDR2 SASEGT. V was clipped by 7 bases and J by 3 bases, with 13 bases between them. The CDR3 DNA follows: TGTGCCAGCACGGGAGGACGCATCAATCAGCCCCAGCATTTT. Residues: CASTGGRINQPQHF.

In this sample, this clonotype turned up a few times. CDR3 region: CASSPRLAGTYEQYF. DNA of the CDR3: TGTGCCAGCAGCCCCCGACTAGCGGGCACCTACGAGCAGTACTTC. The chain uses TRBV7-2 and TRBJ2-1, with TRBD2 matching 10 bases. The DNA end is a closer match to TRBJ2-7, so the J assignment may be wrong. The CDR3 has 15 amino acids. Germline V CDR1 and CDR2: SGHTA, FQGNSA.

A word on this clonotype: A read error may account for a junction end that differs from germline. CDR3 loop: CASRSVGLARAKDTQYF. CDR3 nucleotide sequence: TGTGCCAGCAGATCCGTAGGACTAGCCCGGGCGAAAGATACCCAGTACTTT. The V call is TRBV27, the J call TRBJ2-3; 8 bases align to TRBD2. Germline V lookup: CDR1 MNHEY, CDR2 SMNVEV (reference sequence). The CDR3 runs 17 residues.